A single sample is the source of the 9 T cell receptor beta chains below, sequenced in a study of CD8 T cells in Susac syndrome. After extraction with the RNeasy kit, roughly 0.45 to 1 ug of the RNA was reverse transcribed using random hexamers. TCRdb called the immunoSEQ multiplex PCR reads again in MiXCR, with one record for every CDR3 protein. The sample lists tens of thousands of distinct CDR3 sequences; approximately 93% were seen once. Sequenced sample: CD8+ T cells from PBMCs. These receptors originate from a human donor with Susac syndrome.

The rearrangement joins TRBV3-1 to TRBJ2-1; TRBD2 matches 8 bases. This CDR3 is built from 16 residues. Germline V gene data show CDR1 as LGHDT and CDR2 as YNNKEL (reference sequence). J was trimmed by 4 bases and V by 1 base; bases with no gene match: 6. The chain's CDR3 is CASSQVTGGLYNEQFF. Here the CDR3 DNA reads TGTGCCAGCAGCCAAGTTACGGGGGGGCTTTACAATGAGCAGTTCTTC.

The chain recombines TRBV7-9 with TRBJ1-2; D might be TRBD1 (6 bases). The CDR3 length is 16 residues. The germline V gene encodes CDR1 SEHNR and CDR2 FQNEAQ (reference sequence). V was pared by 8 bases and J by 0 bases, with 19 bases between. The CDR3 spells CASDLGGARANYGYTF. CDR3 sequence (DNA): TGTGCCAGCGACCTGGGGGGGGCGAGAGCTAACTATGGCTACACCTTC.

This chain joins TRBV2 and TRBJ2-5; possible D gene TRBD1, 6 bases. The CDR3 spans 17 residues. Per germline, CDR1 SNHLY and CDR2 FYNNEI. The V and J ends lost 0 bases and 5 bases respectively, with 19 bases between them. The CDR3 reads CASSEALQWTAGETQYF. The CDR3 bases are TGTGCCAGCAGTGAAGCGCTCCAATGGACAGCCGGGGAGACCCAGTACTTC.

V usage is TRBV4-2 and J usage is TRBJ2-7; D possibly corresponds to TRBD2 (6 bases). The CDR3 totals 16 residues. The germline V gene encodes CDR1 LGHNA and CDR2 YNFKEQ. Trimming removed 0 bases at V and 4 bases at J, with 16 bases between. CDR3 region: CASSQEETRKSYEQYF. For the CDR3, the DNA is TGTGCCAGCAGCCAAGAGGAGACTAGGAAGTCTTACGAGCAGTACTTC.

The rearrangement uses TRBV7-2 and TRBJ2-7; 11 bases fit TRBD1. This CDR3 has 15 amino acids. The germline V gene has CDR1 SGHTA and CDR2 FQGNSA. The V and J ends lost 7 bases and 2 bases, in that order; junction bases with no gene match: 7. As DNA, the CDR3 is TGTGCCAGCACCCTAGGGACAGGGGGGACCTACGAGCAGTACTTC. This translates into CASTLGTGGTYEQYF.

The chain is built from TRBV4-1 and TRBJ1-2, with 8 nucleotides matching TRBD1. Germline trimming cut 0 bases from V and 4 bases from J; bases unmatched to any gene: 13. Germline V lookup: CDR1 MGHRA, CDR2 YSYEKL. CDR3 size: 18 residues. CDR3 sequence (DNA): TGCGCCAGCAGCCAAGATCCGTACAGGGGGAGCCTCTCCTATGGCTACACCTTC. It yields the protein CASSQDPYRGSLSYGYTF.

The chain combines TRBV7-2 with TRBJ2-1; no clear D gene. The CDR3 has 12 amino acids. Germline CDR1 and CDR2: SGHTA and FQGNSA. V was cut by 5 bases and J by 10 bases, with 12 bases left in between. The CDR3 spells CASSLVPVEQFF. CDR3 nucleotide sequence: TGTGCCAGCAGCCTCGTACCGGTAGAGCAGTTCTTC.

Only one count was recorded for this clonotype. The rearrangement joins TRBV3-1 to TRBJ2-2; D is undetermined. The CDR3 runs 17 residues. Germline V gene sequence: CDR1 LGHDT, CDR2 YNNKEL (reference sequence). Trimming took 1 base from V and 0 from J, leaving 12 bases between them. CDR3 sequence: CASSQGLVLTNTGELFF. CDR3 sequence (DNA): TGTGCCAGCAGCCAAGGGCTAGTTTTAACGAACACCGGGGAGCTGTTTTTT.

The chain has TRBV19 and TRBJ2-7; D is perhaps TRBD1 (6 bases). The CDR3 has 13 amino acids. V was shortened by 3 bases and J by 7 bases, with 13 bases between the two germline ends. Germline CDR1 LNHDA, CDR2 SQIVND (reference sequence). Written as DNA, the CDR3 is TGTGCCAGTAGTATCCTACAGGGTGGAGAGCAGTACTTC. This gives the protein CASSILQGGEQYF. Full variable domain (missing parts from reference TRBV19 and TRBJ2-7): DGGITQSPKYLFRKEGQNVTLSCEQNLNHDAMYWYRQDPGQGLRLIYYSQIVNDFQKGDIAEGYSVSREKKESFPLTVTSAQKNPTAFYLCASSILQGGEQYFGPGTRLTVT.